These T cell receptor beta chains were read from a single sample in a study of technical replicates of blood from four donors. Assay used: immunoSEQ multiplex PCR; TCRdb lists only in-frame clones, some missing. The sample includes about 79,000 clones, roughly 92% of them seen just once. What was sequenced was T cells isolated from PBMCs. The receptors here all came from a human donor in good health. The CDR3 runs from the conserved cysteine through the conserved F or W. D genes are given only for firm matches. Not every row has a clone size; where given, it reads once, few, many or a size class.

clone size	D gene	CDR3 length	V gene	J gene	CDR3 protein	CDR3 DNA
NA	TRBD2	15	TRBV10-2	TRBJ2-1	CASSPGLAGVDEQFF	TGCGCCAGCAGCCCGGGACTAGCGGGAGTAGATGAGCAGTTCTTC
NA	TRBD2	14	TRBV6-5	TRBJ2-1	CASSRLAGINEQFF	TGTGCCAGCAGCCGACTAGCGGGGATCAATGAGCAGTTCTTC
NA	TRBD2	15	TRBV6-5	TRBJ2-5	CASRDLSGGEETQYF	TGTGCCAGCAGGGACCTTAGCGGGGGAGAAGAGACCCAGTACTTC
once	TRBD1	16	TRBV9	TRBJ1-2	CASSDSHSGQFNGYTF	TGTGCCAGCAGCGATTCCCACTCGGGACAGTTCAATGGCTACACCTTC
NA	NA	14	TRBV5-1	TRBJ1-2	CASTQGSPNYGYTF	TGCGCCAGCACTCAGGGTTCGCCTAACTATGGCTACACCTTC
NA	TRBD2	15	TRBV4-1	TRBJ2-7	CASSLSGASSYEQYF	TGCGCCAGCAGCCTAAGCGGGGCTAGCTCCTACGAGCAGTACTTC
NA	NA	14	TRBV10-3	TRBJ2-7	CAISESPGSYEQYF	TGTGCCATCAGTGAGTCGCCGGGATCCTACGAGCAGTACTTC
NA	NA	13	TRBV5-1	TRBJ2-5	CASSLQGSETQYF	TGCGCCAGCAGCTTGCAGGGTTCAGAGACCCAGTACTTC
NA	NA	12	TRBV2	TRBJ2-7	CASSENSYEQYF	TGTGCCAGCAGTGAAAACAGCTACGAGCAGTACTTC
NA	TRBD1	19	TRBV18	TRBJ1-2	CASSPILFPGQGNIYGYTF	TGTGCCAGCTCACCGATACTCTTCCCGGGACAGGGTAACATCTATGGCTACACCTTC
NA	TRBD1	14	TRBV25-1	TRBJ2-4	CASSGGGALNIQYF	TGTGCCAGCAGTGGAGGGGGCGCATTAAACATTCAGTACTTC
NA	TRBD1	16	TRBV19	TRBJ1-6	CASRPGGSSYNSPLHF	TGTGCCAGTAGGCCAGGGGGGAGCTCCTATAATTCACCCCTCCACTTT
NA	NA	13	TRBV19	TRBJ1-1	CASSPGAMMEAFF	TGTGCCAGTAGTCCGGGAGCGATGATGGAAGCTTTCTTT
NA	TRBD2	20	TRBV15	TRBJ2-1	CATSSPLGLAGGPSLNEQFF	TGTGCCACCAGCAGTCCTCTGGGACTAGCGGGAGGGCCATCCCTCAATGAGCAGTTCTTC
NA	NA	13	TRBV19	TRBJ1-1	CASSPGQYTEAFF	TGTGCCAGTAGCCCAGGACAGTACACTGAAGCTTTCTTT
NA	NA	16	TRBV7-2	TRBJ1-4	CASSLKSGTSNEKLFF	TGTGCCAGCAGCTTAAAGTCCGGGACATCGAATGAAAAACTGTTTTTT
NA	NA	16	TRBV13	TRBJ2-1	CASSPQGGSSYNEQFF	TGTGCCAGCAGCCCCCAGGGGGGAAGCTCCTACAATGAGCAGTTCTTC
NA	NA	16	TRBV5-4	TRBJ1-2	CASSLVSGSYNYGYTF	TGTGCCAGCAGCTTGGTATCAGGATCTTATAACTATGGCTACACCTTC
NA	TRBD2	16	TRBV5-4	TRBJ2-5	CASSRGLAEGQETQYF	TGTGCCAGCAGCCGCGGACTAGCGGAAGGCCAAGAGACCCAGTACTTC
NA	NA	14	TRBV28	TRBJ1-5	CASSLTGGRQPQHF	TGTGCCAGCAGTTTGACGGGGGGGCGGCAGCCCCAGCATTTT
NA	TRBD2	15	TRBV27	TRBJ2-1	CASSPGTSGTNEQFF	TGTGCCAGCAGCCCAGGGACTAGCGGGACTAATGAGCAGTTCTTC
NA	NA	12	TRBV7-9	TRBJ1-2	CASSFEVYGYTF	TGTGCCAGCAGCTTTGAGGTCTATGGCTACACCTTC
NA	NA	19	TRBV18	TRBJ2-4	CASSASLSLRDGAKNIQYF	TGTGCCAGCTCAGCCTCCCTGAGTCTCAGGGATGGAGCCAAAAACATTCAGTACTTC
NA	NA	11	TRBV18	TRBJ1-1	CASSLNTEAFF	TGTGCCAGCTCACTAAACACTGAAGCTTTCTTT
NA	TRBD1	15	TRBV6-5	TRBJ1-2	CASSWTGTGGYGYTF	TGTGCCAGCAGTTGGACCGGGACAGGGGGCTATGGCTACACCTTC
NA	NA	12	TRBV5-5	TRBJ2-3	CASSLLTDTQYF	TGTGCCAGCAGCTTACTGACAGATACGCAGTATTTT
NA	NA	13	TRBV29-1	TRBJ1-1	CSVSTGMNTEAFF	TGCAGCGTGTCGACAGGTATGAACACTGAAGCTTTCTTT
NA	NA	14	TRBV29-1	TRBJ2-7	CSVKIGGPTYEQYF	TGCAGCGTGAAGATAGGGGGTCCCACCTACGAGCAGTACTTC
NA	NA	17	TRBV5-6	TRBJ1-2	CASSSEHLPGSNYGYTF	TGTGCCAGCAGCTCGGAACATCTTCCGGGATCTAACTATGGCTACACCTTC
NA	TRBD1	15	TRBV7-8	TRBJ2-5	CASSSWTGGVETQYF	TGTGCCAGCAGCAGTTGGACAGGGGGAGTCGAGACCCAGTACTTC
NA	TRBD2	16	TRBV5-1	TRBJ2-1	CASSFTSGSSYNEQFF	TGCGCCAGCAGCTTCACTAGCGGGAGCTCCTACAATGAGCAGTTCTTC
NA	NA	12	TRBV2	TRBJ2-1	CAADYRGTEQFF	TGTGCCGCGGACTATCGGGGTACTGAGCAGTTCTTC
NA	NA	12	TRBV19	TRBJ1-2	CASSIGQAGYTF	TGTGCCAGTAGTATCGGTCAGGCCGGCTACACCTTC
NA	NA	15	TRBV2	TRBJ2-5	CASSEDTSSEETQYF	TGTGCCAGCAGTGAGGATACTAGCTCCGAAGAGACCCAGTACTTC
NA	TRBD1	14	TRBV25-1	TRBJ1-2	CASSEATGYYGYTF	TGTGCCAGCAGTGAAGCGACAGGGTACTATGGCTACACCTTC
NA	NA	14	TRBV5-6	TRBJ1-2	CASFPGSRHYGYTF	TGTGCCAGCTTTCCGGGGTCGCGCCACTATGGCTACACCTTC
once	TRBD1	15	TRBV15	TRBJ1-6	CATSREGQGGSPLHF	TGTGCCACCAGCAGAGAAGGACAGGGGGGTTCACCCCTCCACTTT
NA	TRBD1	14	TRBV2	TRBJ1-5	CASRVGTGNQPQHF	TGTGCCAGCAGGGTGGGGACAGGCAATCAGCCCCAGCATTTT
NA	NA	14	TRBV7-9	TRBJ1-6	CASSEETTGSPLHF	TGTGCCAGCAGCGAGGAAACCACGGGGTCACCCCTCCACTTT
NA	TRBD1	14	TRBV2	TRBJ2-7	CASTAGQGPYEQYF	TGTGCCAGCACCGCGGGACAGGGTCCCTACGAGCAGTACTTC
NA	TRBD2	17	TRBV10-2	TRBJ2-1	CASSERDSGRGVNEQFF	TGCGCCAGCAGTGAGAGAGATAGCGGGAGGGGGGTCAATGAGCAGTTCTTC
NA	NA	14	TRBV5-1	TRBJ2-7	CASSLDRVDLEQYF	TGCGCCAGCAGCTTGGACAGGGTCGATCTTGAGCAGTACTTC
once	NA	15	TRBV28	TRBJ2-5	CASSSGARRYETQYF	TGTGCCAGCAGTTCCGGAGCTAGGAGGTATGAGACCCAGTACTTC
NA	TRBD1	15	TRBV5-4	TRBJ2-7	CASSLGGQGPYEQYF	TGTGCCAGCAGCTTGGGCGGACAGGGACCCTACGAGCAGTACTTC
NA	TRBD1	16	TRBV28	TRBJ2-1	CASSRPGQGIYNEQFF	TGTGCCAGCAGTCGCCCCGGACAGGGGATCTACAATGAGCAGTTCTTC
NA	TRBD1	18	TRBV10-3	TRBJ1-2	CAISELRTGPTSSYGYTF	TGTGCCATCAGTGAACTTCGGACAGGACCCACCAGTAGTTATGGCTACACCTTC
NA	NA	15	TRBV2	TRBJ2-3	CASELQGTSTDTQYF	TGTGCCAGCGAATTACAGGGAACCAGCACAGATACGCAGTATTTT
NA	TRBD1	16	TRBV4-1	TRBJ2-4	CASSHLTRTGVNIQYF	TGCGCCAGCAGCCACCTAACCCGGACAGGGGTGAACATTCAGTACTTC
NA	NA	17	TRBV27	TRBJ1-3	CASSPQVPTRSMDTIYF	TGTGCCAGCAGTCCACAGGTACCCACCCGTAGTATGGACACCATATATTTT
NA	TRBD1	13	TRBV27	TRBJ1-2	CASSTGTDYGYTF	TGTGCCAGCAGCACTGGGACAGACTATGGCTACACCTTC
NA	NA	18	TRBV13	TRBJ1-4	CASSLIDIRIKTNEKLFF	TGTGCCAGCAGCCTTATCGACATCCGCATCAAGACGAATGAAAAACTGTTTTTT
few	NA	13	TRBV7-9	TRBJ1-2	CASSQTFPYGYTF	TGTGCCAGCAGCCAGACTTTCCCCTATGGCTACACCTTC
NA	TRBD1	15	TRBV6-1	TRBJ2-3	CASNRQGASTDTQYF	TGTGCCAGCAATCGACAGGGGGCGAGCACAGATACGCAGTATTTT
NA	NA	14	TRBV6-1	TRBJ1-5	CASGWGVSNQPQHF	TGTGCCAGCGGTTGGGGGGTTAGCAATCAGCCCCAGCATTTT